This T cell receptor beta chain is drawn from a study of post-analysis software for immune sequencing data. Regarding the study as a whole: When patients were compared with controls, about five TRBV segments were more frequent, TRBV5-6, TRBV5-1 and TRBV20-1 among them. Controls' normalized Chao1 diversity significantly exceeded that of multiple sclerosis patients.

CDR3 size: 15 residues. V lost 7 bases, J lost 0 bases, and 15 bases lay in between. The germline V gene has CDR1 SGHRS and CDR2 YFSETQ. Concerning this clonotype: Its target is not known.

TCR beta cDNA libraries included unique molecular identifiers. In TCRdb, the PCR reads were re-called with MiXCR into one record per CDR3 protein. The table has 250,000 to 300,000 distinct CDR3 sequences, 36% seen once. This clonotype was obtained from a girl aged 10 to 17 with multiple sclerosis. Sequenced sample: blood. The rearrangement uses TRBV5-1 and TRBJ2-3; D possibly corresponds to TRBD2 (5 bases). Here the CDR3 reads CASRSSGTSTDTQYF. CDR3 sequence (DNA): TGCGCCAGCCGCTCGAGCGGAACTAGCACAGATACGCAGTATTTT.